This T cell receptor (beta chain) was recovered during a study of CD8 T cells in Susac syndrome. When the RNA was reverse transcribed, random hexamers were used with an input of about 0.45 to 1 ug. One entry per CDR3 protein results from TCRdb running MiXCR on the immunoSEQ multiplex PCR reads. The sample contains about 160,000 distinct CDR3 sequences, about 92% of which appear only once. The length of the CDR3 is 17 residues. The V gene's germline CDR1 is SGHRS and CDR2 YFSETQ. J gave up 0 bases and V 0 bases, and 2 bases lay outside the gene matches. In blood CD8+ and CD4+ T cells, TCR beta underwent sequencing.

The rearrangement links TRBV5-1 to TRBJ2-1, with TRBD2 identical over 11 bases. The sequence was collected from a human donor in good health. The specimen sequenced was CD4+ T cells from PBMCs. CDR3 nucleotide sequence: TGCGCCAGCAGCTTGGGCCTAGCGGGGGGCTCCTACAATGAGCAGTTCTTC. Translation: CASSLGLAGGSYNEQFF. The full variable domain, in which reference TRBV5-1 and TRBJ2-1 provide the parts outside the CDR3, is KAGVTQTPRYLIKTRGQQVTLSCSPISGHRSVSWYQQTPGQGLQFLFEYFSETQRNKGNFPGRFSGRQFSNSRSEMNVSTLELGDSALYLCASSLGLAGGSYNEQFFGPGTRLTVL.